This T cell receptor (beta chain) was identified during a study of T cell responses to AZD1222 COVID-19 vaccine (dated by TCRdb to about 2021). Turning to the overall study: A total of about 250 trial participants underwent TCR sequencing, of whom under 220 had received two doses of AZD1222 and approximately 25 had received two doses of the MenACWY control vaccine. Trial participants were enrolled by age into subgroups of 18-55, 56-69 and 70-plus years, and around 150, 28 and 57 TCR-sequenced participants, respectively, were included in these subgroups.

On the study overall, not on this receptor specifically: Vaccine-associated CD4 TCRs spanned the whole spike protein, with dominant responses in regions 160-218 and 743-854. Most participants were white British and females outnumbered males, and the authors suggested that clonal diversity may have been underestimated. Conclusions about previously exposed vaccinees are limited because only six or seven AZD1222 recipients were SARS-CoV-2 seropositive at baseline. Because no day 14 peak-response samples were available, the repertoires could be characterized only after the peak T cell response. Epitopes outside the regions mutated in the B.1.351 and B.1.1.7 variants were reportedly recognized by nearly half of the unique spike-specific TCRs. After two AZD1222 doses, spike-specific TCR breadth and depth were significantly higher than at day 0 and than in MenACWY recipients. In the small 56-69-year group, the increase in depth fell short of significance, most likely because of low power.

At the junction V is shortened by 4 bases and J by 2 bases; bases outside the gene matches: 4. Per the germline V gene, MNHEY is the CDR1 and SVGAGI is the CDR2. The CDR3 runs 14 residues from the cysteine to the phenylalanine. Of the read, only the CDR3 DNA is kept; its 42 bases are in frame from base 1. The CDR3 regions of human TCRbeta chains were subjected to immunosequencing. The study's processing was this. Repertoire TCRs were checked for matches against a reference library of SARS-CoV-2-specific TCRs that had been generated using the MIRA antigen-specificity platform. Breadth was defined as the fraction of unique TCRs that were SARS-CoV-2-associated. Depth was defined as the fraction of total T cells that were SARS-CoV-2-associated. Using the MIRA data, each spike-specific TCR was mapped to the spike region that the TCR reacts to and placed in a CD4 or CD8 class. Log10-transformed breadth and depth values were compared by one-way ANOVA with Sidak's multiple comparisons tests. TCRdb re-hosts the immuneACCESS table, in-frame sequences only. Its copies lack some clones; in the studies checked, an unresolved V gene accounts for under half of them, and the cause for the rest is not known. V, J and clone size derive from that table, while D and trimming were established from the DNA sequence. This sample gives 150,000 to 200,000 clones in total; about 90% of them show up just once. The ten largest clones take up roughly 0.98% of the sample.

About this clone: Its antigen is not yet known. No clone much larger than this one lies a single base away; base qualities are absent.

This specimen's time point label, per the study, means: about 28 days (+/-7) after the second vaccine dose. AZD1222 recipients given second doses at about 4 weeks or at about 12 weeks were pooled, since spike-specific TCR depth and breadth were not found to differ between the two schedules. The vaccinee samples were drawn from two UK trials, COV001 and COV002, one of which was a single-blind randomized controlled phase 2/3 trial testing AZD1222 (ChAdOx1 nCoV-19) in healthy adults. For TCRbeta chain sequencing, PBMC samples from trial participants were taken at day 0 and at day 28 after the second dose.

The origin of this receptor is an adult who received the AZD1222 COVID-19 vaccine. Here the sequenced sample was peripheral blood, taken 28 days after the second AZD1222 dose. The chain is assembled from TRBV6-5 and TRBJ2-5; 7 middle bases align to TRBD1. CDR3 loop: CASSLGQPQETQYF. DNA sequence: TGTGCCAGCAGTTTGGGACAGCCGCAAGAGACCCAGTACTTC.